This entry lists 14 T cell receptor beta chains sequenced from one sample in a study of T cell repertoires in cytomegalovirus infection. One entry per CDR3 protein results from TCRdb running MiXCR on the reads. The sample lists approximately 630,000 distinct CDR3 sequences, about 24% occurring once. The sequencing input was CD8+ T cells from PBMCs. Receptors were obtained from a human donor in good health (CMV status not recorded). Some clones in this sample may be carry-over from other donors' samples.

This clonotype was found many times. The chain employs TRBV28 and TRBJ1-6; no reliable D call. The V and J ends lost 2 bases and 10 bases respectively, with 9 bases between them. Looked up from germline, CDR1 is MDHEN and CDR2 is SYDVKM. The length of the CDR3 is 13 residues. The CDR3 DNA follows: TGTGCCAGCAGTTTAAGCCTTGGGTCACCCCTCCACTTT. As protein: CASSLSLGSPLHF.

The CDR3 region has the DNA TGTGCCAGCAGTAATGGGGGGGTCACAGATACGCAGTATTTT. As protein: CASSNGGVTDTQYF. The V gene is TRBV27, the J gene TRBJ2-3; TRBD2 agrees at 7 bases. The J segment lost 2 bases and the V segment lost 5 bases, leaving 4 bases of the junction unmatched. The germline V gene encodes CDR1 MNHEY and CDR2 SMNVEV (reference sequence). The CDR3 runs 14 residues.

V usage is TRBV29-1 and J usage is TRBJ1-4; D possibly corresponds to TRBD1 (6 bases). Germline V gene data show CDR1 as SQVTM and CDR2 as ANQGSEA. This CDR3 region has 14 residues. The V end lost 6 bases, the J end lost 7 bases, and 18 bases lay between the germline ends. The CDR3 nucleotides read TGCAGCGTGTCTGGGACACGGGATCGTGAAAAACTGTTTTTT. As protein: CSVSGTRDREKLFF.

As to this clonotype: A read error may explain this, as a much larger clone is one base away. V and J are TRBV7-2 and TRBJ1-2, with 7 bases lining up with TRBD1. Germline CDR1 and CDR2: SGHTA and FQGNSA. Trimming at V came to 7 bases and at J to 8 bases, leaving 7 bases not matched to a gene. This CDR3 has 12 residues. CDR3 loop: CASNATGFGYTF. For the CDR3, the DNA is TGTGCCAGCAACGCGACAGGGTTCGGCTACACCTTC.

At least ten counts were recorded for this clonotype. V is TRBV19 and J is TRBJ2-1, with TRBD2 matching over 10 bases. Germline CDR1 LNHDA, CDR2 SQIVND (reference sequence). V lost 1 base, J lost 8 bases, and 17 bases stayed unmatched. The CDR3 runs 19 residues. The DNA of the CDR3 is TGTGCCAGTAGTATAGCGGGGCTAGCGGGGGTCCCATCTACGGATGAGCAGTTCTTC. Protein product: CASSIAGLAGVPSTDEQFF.

The chain carries TRBV15 and TRBJ2-1, with 7 bases matching TRBD1. CDR1 is LNHNV and CDR2 is YYDKDF in the germline V gene (reference sequence). The CDR3 totals 15 residues. The junction had 4 bases not matched to a gene; V was cut back by 0 bases and J by 5 bases. CDR3 DNA sequence: TGTGCCACCAGCAGAGATTTGGGACAGAACAATGAGCAGTTCTTC. Residues: CATSRDLGQNNEQFF.

This clonotype was seen ten or more times. The chain employs TRBV7-8 and TRBJ2-2, with 7 bases aligning to TRBD1. The CDR3 contains 16 residues. From germline, CDR1 is SGHVS and CDR2 FQNEAQ. V gave up 5 bases and J gave up 0 bases; unmatched junction bases: 6. For the CDR3, the DNA is TGTGCCAGCAGCGTACAGGGGACCGCGAACACCGGGGAGCTGTTTTTT. Residues: CASSVQGTANTGELFF.

In its sample, this clonotype was seen many times. The chain joins TRBV6-5 to TRBJ2-1; 9 bases map to TRBD2. CDR1 and CDR2 (germline): MNHEY, SVGAGI. Trimming cost V 7 bases and J 4 bases; bases outside gene matches: 5. This CDR3 is 14 amino acids long. The CDR3 sequence is CASTSGGPYNEQFF. The CDR3 region has the DNA TGTGCCAGCACCAGCGGGGGGCCATACAATGAGCAGTTCTTC.

This clonotype was found a few times. The chain couples TRBV10-3 to TRBJ2-7; D is possibly TRBD1 (5 bases). The length of the CDR3 is 17 residues. Trimming pared 0 bases from V and 4 bases from J, leaving 19 bases between. Germline CDR1 is ENHRY and CDR2 is SYGVKD. In nucleotides, the CDR3 is TGTGCCATCAGTGAGTCGTGGGCAGGGTCGACACCGTACGAGCAGTACTTC. Protein sequence: CAISESWAGSTPYEQYF.

V gene TRBV10-1 combines with J gene TRBJ2-7; TRBD1 aligns across 9 bases. Germline CDR1 is WNHNN and CDR2 is SYGVQD (reference sequence). This CDR3 is 15 amino acids long. V was pared by 5 bases and J by 3 bases, with 8 bases of the junction left unmatched. The CDR3 sequence: CASSKGTGNIYEQYF. CDR3 coding DNA: TGCGCCAGCAGTAAAGGGACAGGGAACATCTACGAGCAGTACTTC.

This chain connects TRBV5-5 to TRBJ2-1; tentatively, D is TRBD1 or TRBD2 (5 bases each). This CDR3 comprises 13 residues. Germline loops: CDR1 SGHKS, CDR2 YYEKEE (reference sequence). The V end was cut by 4 bases, the J end by 9 bases, with 14 bases between. The CDR3 loop reads CASSPIGGSEQFF. The CDR3 DNA reads as TGTGCCAGCAGCCCCATTGGGGGAAGTGAGCAGTTCTTC.

In regard to this clonotype: This may stem from a read error, because a much larger clone lies one nucleotide away. The chain is built from TRBV7-2 and TRBJ2-1; no clear D gene. CDR1 SGHTA and CDR2 FQGNSA come from the germline V gene. The CDR3 has 15 amino acids. The V end was cut by 0 bases, the J end by 2 bases, with 8 bases between. The CDR3 DNA sequence: TGTGCCAGCAGCTTAGCTGTTTTCCCCTACAATGAGCAGTTCTTC. Its protein is CASSLAVFPYNEQFF.

This clonotype occurred many times. CDR3 DNA sequence: TGCAGTGCTAGGGATTGGGACTACGAGCAGTACTTC. It encodes CSARDWDYEQYF. This sequence joins TRBV20-1 and TRBJ2-7; D call uncertain. The ends were cut back, 3 bases at V and 3 bases at J, with 9 bases in the middle. Germline V gives CDR1 DFQATT, CDR2 SNEGSKA (reference sequence). The CDR3 totals 12 residues.

This rearrangement joins TRBV12-3 or TRBV12-4 to TRBJ2-1; D unresolved. V was trimmed by 3 bases and J by 5 bases, leaving 8 bases between them. The CDR3 loop spans 13 amino acids. This chain's CDR3 is CASSLIGNNEQFF. DNA of the CDR3: TGTGCCAGCAGTTTGATAGGGAACAATGAGCAGTTCTTC.